This entry lists 9 T cell receptor beta chains sequenced from one sample in a study of T cell changes during pregnancy in multiple sclerosis. Sequencing was performed with immunoSEQ multiplex PCR; in TCRdb, only in-frame clones are kept and a portion is missing. The repertoire consists of 40,000 to 45,000 clones, with about 88% occurring once and the leading ten covering approximately 1.3%. Sample: CD4+ T cells from peripheral blood mononuclear cells, taken in the first trimester of pregnancy. Source of these receptors: a female donor with multiple sclerosis, enrolled in a pregnancy study.

The chain combines TRBV5-6 with TRBJ1-4; TRBD1 aligns across 10 bases. This CDR3 is 18 amino acids long. The germline V gene has CDR1 SGHDT and CDR2 YYEEEE. Trimming cost V 4 bases and J 2 bases; bases outside gene matches: 11. The CDR3 sequence is CASSTHRDRGSTNEKLFF. The CDR3 nucleotides are TGTGCCAGCAGCACACACCGGGACAGGGGATCTACTAATGAAAAACTGTTTTTT.

The rearrangement uses TRBV6-6 and TRBJ1-1, with D unresolved. From germline, CDR1 is MNHNY and CDR2 SVGAGI (reference sequence). The CDR3 sequence is 12 residues long. V lost 6 bases to trimming and J lost 3 bases, with 8 bases between them. The CDR3 DNA sequence: TGTGCCAGCAGCGAGCAAGACACTGAAGCTTTCTTT. Translation: CASSEQDTEAFF.

The rearrangement joins TRBV9 to TRBJ2-2; 7 positions agree with TRBD1. This CDR3 region has 15 residues. Germline trimming cut 6 bases from V and 1 base from J; bases unmatched to any gene: 6. The germline CDR1 and CDR2 sequences are SGDLS and YYNGEE. The chain's CDR3 is CASTPTGRNTGELFF. The CDR3 DNA sequence: TGTGCCAGCACCCCGACAGGGCGGAACACCGGGGAGCTGTTTTTT.

The chain recombines TRBV28 with TRBJ2-7; TRBD1 aligns across 9 bases. Per germline, CDR1 MDHEN and CDR2 SYDVKM. Trimming removed 1 base from V and 3 bases from J; junction bases left unmatched: 1. The CDR3 covers 14 residues. The CDR3 protein is CASSLLDRGYEQYF. The CDR3 DNA is TGTGCCAGCAGTTTATTGGACAGGGGCTACGAGCAGTACTTC. The full variable domain, rest sourced from reference TRBV28 and TRBJ2-7, is DVKVTQSSRYLVKRTGEKVFLECVQDMDHENMFWYRQDPGLGLRLIYFSYDVKMKEKGDIPEGYSVSREKKERFSLILESASTNQTSMYLCASSLLDRGYEQYFGPGTRLTVT.

The chain couples TRBV29-1 to TRBJ2-5; tentative D call: TRBD1 (5 bases). The CDR3 spans 12 residues. Between the trimmed V and J ends, which lost 3 bases and 5 bases, there was a span of 10 bases. Germline V gene sequence: CDR1 SQVTM, CDR2 ANQGSEA. The CDR3 here is CSVEEQGETQYF. The CDR3 DNA reads as TGCAGCGTTGAGGAGCAGGGCGAGACCCAGTACTTC.

In nucleotides, the CDR3 is TGTGCCAGCAGTTTAGCGACTGCCAGCGGGGAGCTGTTTTTT. This codes for CASSLATASGELFF. This sequence joins TRBV28 and TRBJ2-2; D is ambiguous. Between the trimmed V and J ends, which lost 2 bases and 7 bases, there was a span of 11 bases. This CDR3 has 14 residues. Germline CDR1 MDHEN, CDR2 SYDVKM.

The rearrangement joins TRBV7-2 to TRBJ1-5; possibly TRBD1 for D (5 bases). Germline-derived CDR1 and CDR2 are SGHTA and FQGNSA. Trimming took off 3 bases at V and 5 bases at J, with 8 bases between the two ends. This CDR3 has 13 amino acids. The CDR3 nucleotides are TGTGCCAGCAGCTTGGGAGGGGATCAGCCCCAGCATTTT. The encoded protein is CASSLGGDQPQHF.

Written as DNA, the CDR3 is TGTGCCAGCTCTACCGGGACAGGGGCTGGAAACACCATATATTTT. This encodes CASSTGTGAGNTIYF. The V call is TRBV2, the J call TRBJ1-3; TRBD1 aligns across 10 bases. J gave up 2 bases and V 8 bases, and 6 bases lay outside the gene matches. The CDR3 runs to 15 residues. Per germline, CDR1 SNHLY and CDR2 FYNNEI. Variable domain in full (rest from reference TRBV2 and TRBJ1-3): EPEVTQTPSHQVTQMGQEVILRCVPISNHLYFYWYRQILGQKVEFLVSFYNNEISEKSEIFDDQFSVERPDGSNFTLKIRSTKLEDSAMYFCASSTGTGAGNTIYFGEGSWLTVV.

This clone was counted a few times. This rearrangement joins TRBV18 to TRBJ1-2; 7 bases map to TRBD1. The CDR3 runs to 15 residues. The germline gives CDR1 KGHSH, CDR2 LQKENI. The V segment lost 3 bases and the J segment 2 bases; nucleotides outside the gene matches: 6. The CDR3 is CASSPQQGYNYGYTF. The CDR3 DNA reads as TGTGCCAGCTCACCTCAACAGGGGTACAACTATGGCTACACCTTC.